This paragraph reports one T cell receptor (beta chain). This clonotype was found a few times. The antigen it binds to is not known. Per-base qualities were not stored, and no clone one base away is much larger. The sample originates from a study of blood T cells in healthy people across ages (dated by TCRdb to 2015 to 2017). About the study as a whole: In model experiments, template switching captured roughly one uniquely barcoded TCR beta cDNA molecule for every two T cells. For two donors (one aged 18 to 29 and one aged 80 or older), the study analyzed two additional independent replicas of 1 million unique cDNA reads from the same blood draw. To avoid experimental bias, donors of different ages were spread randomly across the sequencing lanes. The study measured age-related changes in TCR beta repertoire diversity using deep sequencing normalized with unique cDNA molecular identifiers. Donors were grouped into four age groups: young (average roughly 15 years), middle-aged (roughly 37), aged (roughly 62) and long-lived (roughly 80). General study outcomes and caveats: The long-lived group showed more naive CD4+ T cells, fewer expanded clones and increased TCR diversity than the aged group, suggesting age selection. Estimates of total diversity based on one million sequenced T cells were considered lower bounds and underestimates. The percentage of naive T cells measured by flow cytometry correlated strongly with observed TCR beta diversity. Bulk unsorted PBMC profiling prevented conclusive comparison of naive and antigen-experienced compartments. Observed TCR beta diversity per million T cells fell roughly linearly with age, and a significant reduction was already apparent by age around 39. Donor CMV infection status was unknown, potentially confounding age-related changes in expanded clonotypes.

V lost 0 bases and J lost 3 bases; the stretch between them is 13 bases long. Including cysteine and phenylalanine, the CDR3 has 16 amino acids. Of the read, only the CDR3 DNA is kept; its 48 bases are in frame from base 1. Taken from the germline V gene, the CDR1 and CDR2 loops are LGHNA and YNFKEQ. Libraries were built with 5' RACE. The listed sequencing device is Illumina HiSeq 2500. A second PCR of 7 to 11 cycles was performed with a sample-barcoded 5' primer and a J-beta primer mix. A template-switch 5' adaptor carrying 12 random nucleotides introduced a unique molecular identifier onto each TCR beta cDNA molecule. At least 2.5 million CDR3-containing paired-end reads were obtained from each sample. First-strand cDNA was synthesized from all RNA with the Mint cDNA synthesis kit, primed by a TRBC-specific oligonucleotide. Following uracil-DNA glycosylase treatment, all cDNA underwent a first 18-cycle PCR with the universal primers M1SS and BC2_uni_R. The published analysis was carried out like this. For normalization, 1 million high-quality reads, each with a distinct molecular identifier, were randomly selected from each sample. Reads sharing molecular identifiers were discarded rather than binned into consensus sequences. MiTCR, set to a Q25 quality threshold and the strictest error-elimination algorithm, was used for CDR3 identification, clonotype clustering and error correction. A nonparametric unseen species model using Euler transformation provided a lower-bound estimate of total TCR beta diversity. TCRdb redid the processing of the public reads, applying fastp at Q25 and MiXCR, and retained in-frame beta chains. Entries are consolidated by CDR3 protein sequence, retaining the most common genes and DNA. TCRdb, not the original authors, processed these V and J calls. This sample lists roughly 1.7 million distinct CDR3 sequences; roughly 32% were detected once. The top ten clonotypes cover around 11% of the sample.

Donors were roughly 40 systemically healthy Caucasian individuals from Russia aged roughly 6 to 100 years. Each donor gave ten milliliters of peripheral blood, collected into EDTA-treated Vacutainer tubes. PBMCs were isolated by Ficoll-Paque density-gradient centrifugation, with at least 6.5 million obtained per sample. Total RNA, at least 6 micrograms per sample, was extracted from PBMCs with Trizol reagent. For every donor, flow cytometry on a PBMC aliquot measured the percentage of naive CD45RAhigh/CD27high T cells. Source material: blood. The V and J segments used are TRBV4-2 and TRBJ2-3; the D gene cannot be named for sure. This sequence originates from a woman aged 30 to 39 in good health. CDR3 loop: CASSQDVGYETDTQYF. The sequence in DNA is TGTGCCAGCAGCCAAGATGTTGGGTACGAGACAGATACGCAGTATTTT.